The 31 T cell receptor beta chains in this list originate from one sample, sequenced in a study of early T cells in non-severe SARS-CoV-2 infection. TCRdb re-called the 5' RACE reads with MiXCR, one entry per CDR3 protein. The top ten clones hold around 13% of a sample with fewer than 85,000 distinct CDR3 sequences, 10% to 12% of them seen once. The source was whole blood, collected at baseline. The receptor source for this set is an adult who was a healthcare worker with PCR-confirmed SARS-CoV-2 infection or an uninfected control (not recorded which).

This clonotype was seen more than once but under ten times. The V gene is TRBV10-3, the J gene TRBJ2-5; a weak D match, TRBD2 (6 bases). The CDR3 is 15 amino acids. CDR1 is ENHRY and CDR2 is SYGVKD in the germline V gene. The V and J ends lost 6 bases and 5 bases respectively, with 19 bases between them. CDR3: CAIRRGNSDAETQYF. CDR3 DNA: TGTGCCATCAGGCGGGGAAACTCGGATGCTGAGACCCAGTACTTC.

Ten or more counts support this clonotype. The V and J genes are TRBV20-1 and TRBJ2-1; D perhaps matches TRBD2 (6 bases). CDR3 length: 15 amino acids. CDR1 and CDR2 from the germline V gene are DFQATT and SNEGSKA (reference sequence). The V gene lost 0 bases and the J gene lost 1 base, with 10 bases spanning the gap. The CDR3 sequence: CSARDASVSYNEQFF. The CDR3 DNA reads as TGCAGTGCTAGAGACGCTAGCGTATCCTACAATGAGCAGTTCTTC.

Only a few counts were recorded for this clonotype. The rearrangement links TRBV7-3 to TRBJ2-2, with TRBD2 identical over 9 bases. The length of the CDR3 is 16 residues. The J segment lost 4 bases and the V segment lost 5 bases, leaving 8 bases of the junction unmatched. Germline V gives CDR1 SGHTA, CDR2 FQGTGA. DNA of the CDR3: TGTGCCAGCAGCCCTAGCGGGACAAGGAGCACCGGGGAGCTGTTTTTT. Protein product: CASSPSGTRSTGELFF.

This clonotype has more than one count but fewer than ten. CDR3 bases: TGCAGCGTTGAAGGGACAGGGGATGACGAGCAGTACTTC. Protein sequence: CSVEGTGDDEQYF. V usage is TRBV29-1 and J usage is TRBJ2-7; 9 bases are shared with TRBD1. The V and J ends lost 1 base and 5 bases, in that order; junction bases with no gene match: 3. The germline V gene has CDR1 SQVTM and CDR2 ANQGSEA. This CDR3 spans 13 amino acids.

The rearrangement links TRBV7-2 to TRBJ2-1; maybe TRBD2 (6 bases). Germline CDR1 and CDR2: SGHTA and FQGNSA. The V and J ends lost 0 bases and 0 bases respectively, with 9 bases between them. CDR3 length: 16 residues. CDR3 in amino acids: CASSLAVGGSYNEQFF. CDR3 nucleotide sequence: TGTGCCAGCAGCTTAGCGGTGGGGGGCTCCTACAATGAGCAGTTCTTC. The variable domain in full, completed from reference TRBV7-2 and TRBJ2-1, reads GAGVSQSPSNKVTEKGKDVELRCDPISGHTALYWYRQSLGQGLEFLIYFQGNSAPDKSGLPSDRFSAERTGGSVSTLTIQRTQQEDSAVYLCASSLAVGGSYNEQFFGPGTRLTVL.

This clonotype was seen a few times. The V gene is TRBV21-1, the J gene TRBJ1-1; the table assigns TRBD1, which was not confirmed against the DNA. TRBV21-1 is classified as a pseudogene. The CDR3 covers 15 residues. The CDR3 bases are TGTGCCAGCAGGGTCCCTCAGGCGGATTACACTGAAGCTTTCTTT. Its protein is CASRVPQADYTEAFF.

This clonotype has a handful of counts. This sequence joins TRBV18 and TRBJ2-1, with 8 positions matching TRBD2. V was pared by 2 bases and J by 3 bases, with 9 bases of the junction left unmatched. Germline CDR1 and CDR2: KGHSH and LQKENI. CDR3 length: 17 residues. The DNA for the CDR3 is TGTGCCAGCTCACCATCGAGTTTCGCGGGGGGCTACAATGAGCAGTTCTTC. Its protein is CASSPSSFAGGYNEQFF.

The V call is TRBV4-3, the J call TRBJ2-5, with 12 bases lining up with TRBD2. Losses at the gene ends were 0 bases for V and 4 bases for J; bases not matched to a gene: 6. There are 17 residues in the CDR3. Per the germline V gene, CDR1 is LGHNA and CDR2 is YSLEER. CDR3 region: CASSQDLPGLAGETQYF. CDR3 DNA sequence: TGCGCCAGCAGCCAAGACCTCCCGGGACTAGCGGGAGAGACCCAGTACTTC.

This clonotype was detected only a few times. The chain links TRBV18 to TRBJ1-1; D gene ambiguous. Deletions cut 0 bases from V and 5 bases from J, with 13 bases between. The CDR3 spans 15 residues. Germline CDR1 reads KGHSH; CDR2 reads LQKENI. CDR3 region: CASSPPIRNSTEAFF. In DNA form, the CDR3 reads TGTGCCAGCTCACCACCGATCCGGAATTCGACTGAAGCTTTCTTT.

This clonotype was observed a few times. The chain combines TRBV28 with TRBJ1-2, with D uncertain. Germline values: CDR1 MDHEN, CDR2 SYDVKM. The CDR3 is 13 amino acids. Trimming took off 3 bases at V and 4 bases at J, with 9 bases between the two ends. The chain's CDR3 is CASSLTPPYGYTF. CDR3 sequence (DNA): TGTGCCAGCAGTTTGACACCGCCCTATGGCTACACCTTC.

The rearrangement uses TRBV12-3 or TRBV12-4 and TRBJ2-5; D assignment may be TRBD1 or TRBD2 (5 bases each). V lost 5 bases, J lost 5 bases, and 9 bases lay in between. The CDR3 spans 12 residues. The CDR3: CASSPGPETQYF. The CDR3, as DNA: TGTGCCAGCAGTCCGGGACCGGAGACCCAGTACTTC.

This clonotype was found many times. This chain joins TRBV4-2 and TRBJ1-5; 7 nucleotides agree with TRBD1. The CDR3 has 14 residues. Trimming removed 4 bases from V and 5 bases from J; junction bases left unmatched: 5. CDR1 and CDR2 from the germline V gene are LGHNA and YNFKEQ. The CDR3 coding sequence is TGTGCCAGCAGCCCGGCAGGGGGAGATCAGCCCCAGCATTTT. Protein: CASSPAGGDQPQHF.

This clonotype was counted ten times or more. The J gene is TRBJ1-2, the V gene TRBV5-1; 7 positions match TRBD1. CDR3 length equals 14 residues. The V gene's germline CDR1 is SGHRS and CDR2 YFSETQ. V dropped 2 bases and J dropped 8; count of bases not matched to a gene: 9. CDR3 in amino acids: CASSFSAGGSGYTF. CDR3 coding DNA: TGCGCCAGCAGCTTTTCCGCAGGGGGAAGCGGCTACACCTTC.

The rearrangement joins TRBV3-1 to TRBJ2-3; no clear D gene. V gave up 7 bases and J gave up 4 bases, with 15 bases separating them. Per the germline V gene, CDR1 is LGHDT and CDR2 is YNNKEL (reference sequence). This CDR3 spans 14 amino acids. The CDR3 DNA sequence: TGTGCCAGCAAGCTGGACCCCGGTGCAGATACGCAGTATTTT. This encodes CASKLDPGADTQYF.

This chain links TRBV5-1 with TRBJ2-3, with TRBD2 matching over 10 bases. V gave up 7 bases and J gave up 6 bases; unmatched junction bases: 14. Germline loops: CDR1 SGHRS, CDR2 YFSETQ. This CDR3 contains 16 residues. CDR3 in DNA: TGCGCCAGCCACCCCGGGGGGCTAGCGGGGGTGGATACGCAGTATTTT. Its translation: CASHPGGLAGVDTQYF.

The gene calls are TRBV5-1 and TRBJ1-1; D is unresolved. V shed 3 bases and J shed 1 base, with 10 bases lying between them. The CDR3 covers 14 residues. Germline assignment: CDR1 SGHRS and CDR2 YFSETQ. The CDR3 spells CASSSGGRNTEAFF. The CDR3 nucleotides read TGCGCCAGCAGCTCCGGTGGGAGGAACACTGAAGCTTTCTTT.

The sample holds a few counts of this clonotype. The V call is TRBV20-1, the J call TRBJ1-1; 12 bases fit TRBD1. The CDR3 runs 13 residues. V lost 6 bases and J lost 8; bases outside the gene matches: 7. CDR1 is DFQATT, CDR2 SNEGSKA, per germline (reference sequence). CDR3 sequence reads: CSAPGQGAKEAFF. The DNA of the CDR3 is TGCAGTGCCCCGGGACAGGGGGCGAAAGAAGCTTTCTTT.

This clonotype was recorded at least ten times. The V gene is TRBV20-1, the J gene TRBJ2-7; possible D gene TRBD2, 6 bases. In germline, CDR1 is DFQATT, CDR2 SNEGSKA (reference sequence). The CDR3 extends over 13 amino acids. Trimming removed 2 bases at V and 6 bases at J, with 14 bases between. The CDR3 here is CSARIGGDAEQYF. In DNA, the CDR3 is TGCAGTGCTAGAATCGGAGGGGACGCCGAGCAGTACTTC.

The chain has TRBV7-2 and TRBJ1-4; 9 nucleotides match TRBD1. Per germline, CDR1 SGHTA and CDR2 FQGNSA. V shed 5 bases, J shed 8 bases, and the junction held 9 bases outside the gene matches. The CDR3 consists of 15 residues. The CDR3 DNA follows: TGTGCCAGCAGCGCACTACAGGGGGCGCGGGAAAAACTGTTTTTT. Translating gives CASSALQGAREKLFF.

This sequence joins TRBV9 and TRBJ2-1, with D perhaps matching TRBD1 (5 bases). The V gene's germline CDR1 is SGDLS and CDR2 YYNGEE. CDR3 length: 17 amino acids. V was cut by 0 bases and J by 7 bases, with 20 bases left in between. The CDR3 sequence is CASSVVGQGYVGNEQFF. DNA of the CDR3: TGTGCCAGCAGCGTAGTCGGGCAGGGATACGTCGGAAATGAGCAGTTCTTC.

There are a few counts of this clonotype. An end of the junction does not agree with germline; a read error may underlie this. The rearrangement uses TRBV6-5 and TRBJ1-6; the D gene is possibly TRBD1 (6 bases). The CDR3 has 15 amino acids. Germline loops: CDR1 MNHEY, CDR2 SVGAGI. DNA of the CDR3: TGTGTCAGCAGCCCAGGGGTCGGAGAGGGTTCACCCCTCCACTTT. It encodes CVSSPGVGEGSPLHF.

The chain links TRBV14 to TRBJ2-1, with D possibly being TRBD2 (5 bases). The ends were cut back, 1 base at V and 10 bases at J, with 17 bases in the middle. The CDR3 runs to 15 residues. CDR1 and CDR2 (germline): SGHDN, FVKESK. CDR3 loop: CASSQVTGITPEQFF. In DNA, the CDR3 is TGTGCCAGCAGCCAAGTAACGGGGATTACACCCGAGCAGTTCTTC. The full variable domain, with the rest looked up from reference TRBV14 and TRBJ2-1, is EAGVTQFPSHSVIEKGQTVTLRCDPISGHDNLYWYRRVMGKEIKFLLHFVKESKQDESGMPNNRFLAERTGGTYSTLKVQPAELEDSGVYFCASSQVTGITPEQFFGPGTRLTVL.

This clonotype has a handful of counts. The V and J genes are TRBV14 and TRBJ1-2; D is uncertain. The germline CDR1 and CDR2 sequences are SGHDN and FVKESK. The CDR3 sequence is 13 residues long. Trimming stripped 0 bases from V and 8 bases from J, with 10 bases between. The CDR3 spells CASSQERNRGYTF. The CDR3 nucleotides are TGTGCCAGCAGCCAAGAAAGGAATAGGGGCTACACCTTC.

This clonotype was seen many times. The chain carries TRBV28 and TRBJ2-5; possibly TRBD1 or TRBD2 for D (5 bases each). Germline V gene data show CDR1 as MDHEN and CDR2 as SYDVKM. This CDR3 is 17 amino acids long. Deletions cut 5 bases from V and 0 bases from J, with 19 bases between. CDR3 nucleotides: TGTGCCAGCAGTCCTTCGGCTGGGTGGGGGTACCAAGAGACCCAGTACTTC. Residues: CASSPSAGWGYQETQYF.

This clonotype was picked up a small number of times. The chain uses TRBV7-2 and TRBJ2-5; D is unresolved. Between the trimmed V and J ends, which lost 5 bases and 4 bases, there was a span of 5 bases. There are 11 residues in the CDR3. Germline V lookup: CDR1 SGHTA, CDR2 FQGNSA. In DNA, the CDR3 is TGTGCCAGCAGCCACAGAGAGACCCAGTACTTC. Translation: CASSHRETQYF.

DNA for the CDR3: TGTGCCAGCAGCCTCTTCCGTTGGGACACTGGGGCCAACGTCCTGACTTTC. Translated: CASSLFRWDTGANVLTF. The V call is TRBV5-6, the J call TRBJ2-6; tentative D call: TRBD1 (6 bases). There are 17 residues in the CDR3. Looked up from germline, CDR1 is SGHDT and CDR2 is YYEEEE. Trimming cost V 4 bases and J 2 bases, with 16 bases left between them. The full variable domain, rest sourced from reference TRBV5-6 and TRBJ2-6, is DAGVTQSPTHLIKTRGQQVTLRCSPKSGHDTVSWYQQALGQGPQFIFQYYEEEERQRGNFPDRFSGHQFPNYSSELNVNALLLGDSALYLCASSLFRWDTGANVLTFGAGSRLTVL.

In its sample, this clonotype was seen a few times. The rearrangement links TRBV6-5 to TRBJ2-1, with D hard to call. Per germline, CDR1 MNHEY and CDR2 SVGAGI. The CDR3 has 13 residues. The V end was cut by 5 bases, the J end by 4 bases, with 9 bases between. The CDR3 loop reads CASSPINYNEQFF. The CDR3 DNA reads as TGTGCCAGCAGTCCCATTAATTACAATGAGCAGTTCTTC.

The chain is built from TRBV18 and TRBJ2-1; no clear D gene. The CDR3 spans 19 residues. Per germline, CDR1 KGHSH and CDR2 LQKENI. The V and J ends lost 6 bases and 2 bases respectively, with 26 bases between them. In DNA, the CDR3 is TGTGCCAGCTCGCCGATCGCACCGTCAGCCGTCCGAACCTACAATGAGCAGTTCTTC. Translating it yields CASSPIAPSAVRTYNEQFF.

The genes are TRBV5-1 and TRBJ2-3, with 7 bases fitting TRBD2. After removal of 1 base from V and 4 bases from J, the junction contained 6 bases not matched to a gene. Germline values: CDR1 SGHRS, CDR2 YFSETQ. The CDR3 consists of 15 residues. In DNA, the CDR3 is TGCGCCAGCAGCTTGTATAGCGGGTTACCAGATACGCAGTATTTT. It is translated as CASSLYSGLPDTQYF.

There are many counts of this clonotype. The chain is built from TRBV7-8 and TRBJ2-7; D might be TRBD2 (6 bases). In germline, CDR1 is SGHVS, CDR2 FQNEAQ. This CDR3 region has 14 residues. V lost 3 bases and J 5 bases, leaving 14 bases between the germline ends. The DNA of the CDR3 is TGTGCCAGCAGCTTGGCCTCGTGGGGGGACGAGCAGTACTTC. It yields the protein CASSLASWGDEQYF.

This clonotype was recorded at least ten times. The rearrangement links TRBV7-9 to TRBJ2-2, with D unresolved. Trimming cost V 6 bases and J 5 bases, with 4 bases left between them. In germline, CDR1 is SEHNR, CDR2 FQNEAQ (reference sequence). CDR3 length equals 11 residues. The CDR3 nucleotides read TGTGCCAGCAGGAGGACCGGGGAGCTGTTTTTT. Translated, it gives CASRRTGELFF.